The 22 T cell receptor beta chains in this list originate from one sample, sequenced in a study of T cells in Graves' hyperthyroidism and ophthalmopathy. The investigators amplified TCR beta CDR3 regions from RNA transcripts. The HTBI primer set served for first-round RT-PCR of the TCR CDR3. TCRdb ran MiXCR on the multiplex PCR reads and lists one entry per CDR3 protein. In the table there are a few hundred thousand distinct CDR3 sequences, roughly 19% of which are singletons. Sequenced material: blood. Receptors were obtained from a man aged 50 to 59 with Graves' ophthalmopathy.

This clonotype occurred many times. This rearrangement joins TRBV5-1 to TRBJ2-7, with 10 positions matching TRBD2. Germline trimming cut 0 bases from V and 2 bases from J; bases unmatched to any gene: 14. The CDR3 extends over 19 amino acids. Germline V gene data show CDR1 as SGHRS and CDR2 as YFSETQ. Written as DNA, the CDR3 is TGCGCCAGCAGCTTGGAACAGGAACAACGCGGACTAGCGGCCTACGAGCAGTACTTC. Translating it yields CASSLEQEQRGLAAYEQYF. Using reference TRBV5-1 and TRBJ2-7 for the parts outside the CDR3, the full variable domain is KAGVTQTPRYLIKTRGQQVTLSCSPISGHRSVSWYQQTPGQGLQFLFEYFSETQRNKGNFPGRFSGRQFSNSRSEMNVSTLELGDSALYLCASSLEQEQRGLAAYEQYFGPGTRLTVT.

This clonotype showed up many times. The V call is TRBV5-1, the J call TRBJ2-1; D is unresolved. This CDR3 has 18 residues. With 3 bases removed from V and 0 bases from J, the gap between germline ends came to 19 bases. CDR1 and CDR2 from the germline V gene are SGHRS and YFSETQ. The CDR3 reads CASSYSFSRVRSYNEQFF. CDR3 DNA sequence: TGCGCCAGCAGCTACTCGTTTTCTCGGGTGCGCTCCTACAATGAGCAGTTCTTC.

This clonotype appeared many times. The chain has TRBV4-1 and TRBJ1-1; D perhaps matches TRBD1 (6 bases). The CDR3 is 14 residues long. Germline V gene lookup returns CDR1 MGHRA and CDR2 YSYEKL. V lost 1 base and J 6 bases, leaving 12 bases between the germline ends. This CDR3 is CASSQAGGAPEAFF. The CDR3 nucleotides read TGCGCCAGCAGCCAAGCGGGGGGGGCCCCTGAAGCTTTCTTT.

In this sample, this clonotype turned up many times. The chain recombines TRBV5-1 with TRBJ2-7, with a possible D match to TRBD1 (5 bases). Germline loops: CDR1 SGHRS, CDR2 YFSETQ. The CDR3 is 14 residues long. The germline V and J ends were trimmed by 0 bases and 1 base, with 8 bases remaining between them. In DNA form, the CDR3 reads TGCGCCAGCAGCTTGGATCAGGGATCCTACGAGCAGTACTTC. Its translation: CASSLDQGSYEQYF.

This clonotype was seen many times. The chain joins TRBV20-1 to TRBJ2-5, with TRBD2 as a possible D gene (5 bases). Germline V gene lookup returns CDR1 DFQATT and CDR2 SNEGSKA (reference sequence). V gave up 5 bases and J gave up 2 bases, with 12 bases separating them. This CDR3 comprises 13 residues. The CDR3 is CSAEGDLQETQYF. The CDR3 DNA is TGCAGTGCTGAGGGTGATTTACAAGAGACCCAGTACTTC.

The table lists this clonotype with many counts. This chain uses TRBV11-2 with TRBJ2-1; 7 bases agree with TRBD2. Germline trimming cut 5 bases from V and 0 bases from J; bases unmatched to any gene: 4. Germline-derived CDR1 and CDR2 are SGHAT and FQNNGV. This CDR3 spans 15 amino acids. The CDR3 DNA follows: TGTGCCAGCAGCAATCCTAGCGGCTCCTACAATGAGCAGTTCTTC. Protein sequence: CASSNPSGSYNEQFF.

At least ten counts were recorded for this clonotype. The CDR3 loop reads CSARDGATQYF. CDR3 DNA sequence: TGCAGTGCTAGAGATGGGGCGACGCAGTATTTT. The V call is TRBV20-1, the J call TRBJ2-3; D may be TRBD1 (5 bases). Trimming pared 0 bases from V and 9 bases from J, leaving 7 bases between. Germline-derived CDR1 and CDR2 are DFQATT and SNEGSKA (reference sequence). CDR3 size: 11 residues.

V and J are TRBV15 and TRBJ2-5; tentative D call: TRBD1 (5 bases). The CDR3 is 16 residues long. Germline CDR1 and CDR2: LNHNV and YYDKDF (reference sequence). The V and J ends lost 1 base and 1 base respectively, with 13 bases between them. For the CDR3, the DNA is TGTGCCACCAGCAGAGCCCCTAGACAGAGCCAAGAGACCCAGTACTTC. This gives the protein CATSRAPRQSQETQYF.

This clonotype was counted many times. The chain couples TRBV20-1 to TRBJ1-1, with D perhaps TRBD1 (6 bases). Germline values: CDR1 DFQATT, CDR2 SNEGSKA (reference sequence). V shed 5 bases and J shed 0 bases, with 16 bases lying between them. This CDR3 is 15 amino acids long. Here the CDR3 DNA reads TGCAGTGCTCCAGGGACAAGAACCATGAACACTGAAGCTTTCTTT. Its protein product is CSAPGTRTMNTEAFF.

This clonotype has a count of ten or more. The CDR3 loop is CASSRTSGSGDTQYF. CDR3 DNA sequence: TGTGCCAGCAGCCGGACTAGCGGGAGCGGGGATACGCAGTATTTT. The V gene is TRBV11-1, the J gene TRBJ2-3; 13 nucleotides match TRBD2. This CDR3 contains 15 residues. J lost 6 bases, V lost 5 bases, and 5 bases had no gene match. CDR1 is SGHAT and CDR2 is FQDESV in the germline V gene (reference sequence). Together with reference TRBV11-1 and TRBJ2-3, the CDR3 gives the full variable domain: EAEVAQSPRYKITEKSQAVAFWCDPISGHATLYWYRQILGQGPELLVQFQDESVVDDSQLPKDRFSAERLKGVDSTLKIQPAELGDSAMYLCASSRTSGSGDTQYFGPGTRLTVL.

This clonotype was seen ten or more times. This rearrangement joins TRBV12-3 or TRBV12-4 to TRBJ2-1; 9 bases are shared with TRBD1. J gave up 5 bases and V 4 bases, and 3 bases lay outside the gene matches. There are 14 residues in the CDR3. The CDR3 region is CASSSTGGDNEQFF. CDR3 bases: TGTGCCAGCAGTTCGACAGGGGGGGACAATGAGCAGTTCTTC.

Notes on this clonotype: Given a much more abundant clone one base away, this may be a read error. This chain joins TRBV24-1 and TRBJ2-1; 7 bases are shared with TRBD1. The CDR3 is 15 residues long. Germline V gene sequence: CDR1 KGHDR, CDR2 SFDVKD. The V segment lost 5 bases and the J segment 4 bases; nucleotides outside the gene matches: 7. The CDR3 nucleotides read TGTGCCACCAGTGGAAGGGACAGTGTTTACAATGAGCAGTTCTTC. It specifies CATSGRDSVYNEQFF.

The J gene is TRBJ2-5, the V gene TRBV11-2; D may be TRBD2 (5 bases). The CDR3 runs to 15 residues. Trimming removed 3 bases at V and 2 bases at J, with 13 bases between. The germline CDR1 and CDR2 sequences are SGHAT and FQNNGV. The DNA of the CDR3 is TGTGCCAGCAGCTTGATCACCCGGGGTCAAGAGACCCAGTACTTC. Protein sequence: CASSLITRGQETQYF.

This clonotype occurred a few times. The rearrangement uses TRBV7-9 and TRBJ1-3; D gene uncertain. This CDR3 contains 14 residues. The germline gives CDR1 SEHNR, CDR2 FQNEAQ (reference sequence). Trimming shortened V by 0 bases and J by 7 bases, and 10 bases separated the two germline ends. CDR3 amino acids: CASSLAAVENTIYF. The CDR3 coding sequence is TGTGCCAGCAGCTTAGCGGCGGTAGAGAACACCATATATTTT.

This clonotype was counted between two and nine times. The chain couples TRBV5-1 to TRBJ2-1, with TRBD2 matching over 9 bases. J gave up 0 bases and V 3 bases, and 7 bases lay outside the gene matches. The CDR3 extends over 17 amino acids. Germline CDR1 SGHRS, CDR2 YFSETQ. In DNA form, the CDR3 reads TGCGCCAGCAGCTATGGACTAGCGCCCAGCTCCTACAATGAGCAGTTCTTC. Encoded protein: CASSYGLAPSSYNEQFF.

The chain links TRBV29-1 to TRBJ2-1; no clear D. This CDR3 region has 12 residues. Trimming took off 0 bases at V and 15 bases at J, with 15 bases between the two ends. Per germline, CDR1 SQVTM and CDR2 ANQGSEA. Here the CDR3 reads CSVEDPLARGFF. CDR3 bases: TGCAGCGTTGAAGATCCCTTGGCAAGAGGGTTCTTC.

This clonotype was observed many times. V usage is TRBV12-3 or TRBV12-4 and J usage is TRBJ2-7, with TRBD2 matching over 8 bases. There are 15 residues in the CDR3. V lost 6 bases to trimming and J lost 1 base; unmatched junction nucleotides: 8. For the CDR3, the DNA is TGTGCCAGCAGCCGCGAGACGGGAGGGTCCTACGAGCAGTACTTC. This gives the protein CASSRETGGSYEQYF.

This clonotype was recorded many times. The genes are TRBV12-3 or TRBV12-4 and TRBJ2-7; 10 bases are shared with TRBD1. With V trimmed by 5 bases and J by 0 bases, 4 bases remained unmatched. The CDR3 covers 15 residues. The CDR3 DNA sequence: TGTGCCAGCAGTGCGGGACAGGGGATCTCCTACGAGCAGTACTTC. Protein: CASSAGQGISYEQYF.

This clonotype has ten or more counts. This chain connects TRBV20-1 to TRBJ1-2, with 10 bases identical to TRBD1. Per the germline V gene, CDR1 is DFQATT and CDR2 is SNEGSKA (reference sequence). The ends lost 6 bases at V and 3 bases at J; junction bases unmatched: 7. CDR3 size: 14 residues. The CDR3, as DNA: TGCAGTGCGTGGGACAGGGGCGCGGACTATGGCTACACCTTC. Encoded protein: CSAWDRGADYGYTF.

This clonotype was found many times. The chain carries TRBV12-3 or TRBV12-4 and TRBJ1-2, with TRBD1 matching 11 bases. The CDR3 loop spans 16 amino acids. The V segment lost 5 bases and the J segment 5 bases; nucleotides outside the gene matches: 10. The CDR3 nucleotides read TGTGCCAGCAGTCGGGGACAGGGGGTGTACCTTTATGGCTACACCTTC. This translates into CASSRGQGVYLYGYTF.

The chain uses TRBV9 and TRBJ2-7; TRBD1 matches 9 bases. V lost 5 bases, J lost 5 bases, and 8 bases stayed unmatched. The CDR3 is 14 amino acids. CDR1 is SGDLS and CDR2 is YYNGEE in the germline V gene. CDR3 sequence: CASSVMGQGNEQYF. The CDR3 nucleotides read TGTGCCAGCAGTGTTATGGGACAGGGCAACGAGCAGTACTTC.

The V and J genes are TRBV3-1 and TRBJ1-4; tentatively, D is TRBD1 (5 bases). The germline V and J ends were trimmed by 5 bases and 2 bases, with 12 bases remaining between them. CDR1 is LGHDT, CDR2 YNNKEL, per germline (reference sequence). The CDR3 loop spans 15 amino acids. CDR3 DNA sequence: TGTGCCAGCAGCGGATCAGGGAATACTAATGAAAAACTGTTTTTT. Its translation is CASSGSGNTNEKLFF. Using reference TRBV3-1 and TRBJ1-4 for the parts outside the CDR3, the full variable domain is DTAVSQTPKYLVTQMGNDKSIKCEQNLGHDTMYWYKQDSKKFLKIMFSYNNKELIINETVPNRFSPKSPDKAHLNLHINSLELGDSAVYFCASSGSGNTNEKLFFGSGTQLSVL.